This T cell receptor (beta chain) is from a study of response to subunit inactivated influenza vaccine. A single record per CDR3 protein comes from TCRdb applying MiXCR to the RT-PCR reads. The profile shows about 800,000 distinct CDR3 sequences, 21% of them singletons. Study results and limitations: There was a suggestion from the authors that each seasonal influenza vaccination recruits few new T cells.

This clonotype was found once. Its antigen is undetermined. Germline values: CDR1 MNHEY, CDR2 SMNVEV (reference sequence). CDR3 length: 14 amino acids. V was shortened by 5 bases and J by 5 bases, with 16 bases between the two germline ends. The receptor was isolated from a middle-aged man who received an inactivated influenza vaccine. The input for sequencing was PBMCs from blood, taken roughly 5 days after vaccination. J is TRBJ2-7 and V is TRBV27; D is uncertain. CDR3 nucleotides: TGTGCCAGCAGTAGGTACAGTCTCCCCCACGAGCAGTACTTC. Protein: CASSRYSLPHEQYF.